Listed here are 7 T cell receptor beta chains from one sample, sequenced in a study of T cell changes during pregnancy in multiple sclerosis. The repertoire was sequenced with immunoSEQ multiplex PCR; TCRdb's copy has only in-frame clones and lacks some. The table records just under 65,000 clones, approximately 93% of them present only once. The source was CD8+ T cells from peripheral blood mononuclear cells, collected in the second trimester of pregnancy. These receptors came from a female donor with multiple sclerosis, enrolled in a pregnancy study.

The genes are TRBV2 and TRBJ2-7; a possible D gene is TRBD2 (6 bases). Germline loops: CDR1 SNHLY, CDR2 FYNNEI. Trimming removed 8 bases from V and 0 bases from J, with 17 bases in between. This CDR3 is built from 15 residues. The DNA of the CDR3 is TGTGCCAGCCATACGACTAGATCGCCCTCCTACGAGCAGTACTTC. This encodes CASHTTRSPSYEQYF. Full variable domain (rest looked up from reference TRBV2 and TRBJ2-7): EPEVTQTPSHQVTQMGQEVILRCVPISNHLYFYWYRQILGQKVEFLVSFYNNEISEKSEIFDDQFSVERPDGSNFTLKIRSTKLEDSAMYFCASHTTRSPSYEQYFGPGTRLTVT.

V usage is TRBV9 and J usage is TRBJ1-2; D is perhaps TRBD1 (5 bases). Trimming removed 7 bases at V and 8 bases at J, with 9 bases between. The germline V gene encodes CDR1 SGDLS and CDR2 YYNGEE. The CDR3 has 10 amino acids. CDR3 loop: CASAGGGYTF. CDR3 in DNA: TGTGCCAGCGCGGGGGGGGGCTACACCTTC.

The DNA for the CDR3 is TGTGCCAGCAGTGGGGGGGGCCTGGGGGGCTACACCTTC. It yields the protein CASSGGGLGGYTF. The chain joins TRBV25-1 to TRBJ1-2; D is possibly TRBD1 (6 bases). The germline CDR1 and CDR2 sequences are MGHDK and SYGVNS. Trimming took 4 bases from V and 8 from J, leaving 14 bases between them. The CDR3 covers 13 residues.

The rearrangement links TRBV5-5 to TRBJ1-2; a possible D gene is TRBD1 (5 bases). V gave up 4 bases and J gave up 13 bases, with 14 bases separating them. Germline V gives CDR1 SGHKS, CDR2 YYEKEE (reference sequence). The CDR3 is made up of 11 amino acids. CDR3: CASSGLGGGTF. CDR3 in DNA: TGTGCCAGCAGCGGACTGGGGGGGGGCACCTTC.

The V and J genes are TRBV27 and TRBJ2-7, with 9 bases matching TRBD1. The length of the CDR3 is 14 residues. J gave up 2 bases and V 5 bases, and 4 bases lay outside the gene matches. The germline V gene has CDR1 MNHEY and CDR2 SMNVEV (reference sequence). The DNA for the CDR3 is TGTGCCAGCAGTCACGGGACAGGGACCTACGAGCAGTACTTC. This codes for CASSHGTGTYEQYF.

J is TRBJ1-2 and V is TRBV27; D may be TRBD1 (5 bases). The length of the CDR3 is 15 residues. V gave up 5 bases and J gave up 0 bases, with 13 bases separating them. Germline values: CDR1 MNHEY, CDR2 SMNVEV (reference sequence). CDR3 protein: CASSARQRANYGYTF. For the CDR3, the DNA is TGTGCCAGCAGTGCTCGACAGAGAGCTAACTATGGCTACACCTTC.

The chain combines TRBV5-4 with TRBJ2-1, with 8 bases aligning to TRBD2. This CDR3 has 13 amino acids. In germline, CDR1 is SGHNT, CDR2 YYREEE (reference sequence). V trimming: 4 bases; J trimming: 9 bases; junction bases outside the gene matches: 6. CDR3 sequence: CASSRTGGGEQFF. Here the CDR3 DNA reads TGTGCCAGCAGCCGCACCGGGGGGGGTGAGCAGTTCTTC.